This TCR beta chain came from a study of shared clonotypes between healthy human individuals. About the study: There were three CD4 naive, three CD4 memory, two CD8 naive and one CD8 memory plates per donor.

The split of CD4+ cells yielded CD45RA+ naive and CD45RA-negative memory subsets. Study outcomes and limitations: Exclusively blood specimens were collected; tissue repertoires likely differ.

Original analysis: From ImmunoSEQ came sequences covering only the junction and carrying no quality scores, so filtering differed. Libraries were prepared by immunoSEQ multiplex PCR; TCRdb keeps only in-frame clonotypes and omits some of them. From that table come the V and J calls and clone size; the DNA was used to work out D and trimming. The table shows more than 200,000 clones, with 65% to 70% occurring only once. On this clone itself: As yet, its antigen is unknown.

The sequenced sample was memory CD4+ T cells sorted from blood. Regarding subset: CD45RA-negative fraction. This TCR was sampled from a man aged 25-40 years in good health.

CDR3 DNA sequence: TGCGCCAGCCTCACTAGCGGGAGAGGGACCGGGGAGCTGTTTTTT. It codes for CASLTSGRGTGELFF. The rearrangement uses TRBV10-2 and TRBJ2-2; 11 bases are shared with TRBD2. This CDR3 contains 15 residues. V shed 8 bases, J shed 5 bases, and the junction held 7 bases outside the gene matches. CDR1 and CDR2 (germline): WSHSY, SAAADI.